Listed here are 9 T cell receptor beta chains from one sample, sequenced in a study of identical twins. Each CDR3 protein gets one entry after TCRdb re-called the 5' RACE reads with MiXCR. The sample records 150,000 or so distinct CDR3 sequences, approximately 4% being singletons. The sequenced sample consisted of memory T cells sorted from blood. The receptors originated from a man younger than 35 in good health.

The chain has TRBV4-1 and TRBJ2-3; D gene uncertain. V lost 10 bases, J lost 0 bases, and 11 bases lay in between. CDR3 length equals 13 residues. Germline CDR1 is MGHRA and CDR2 is YSYEKL. The CDR3 spells CATRPRSTDTQYF. The CDR3 bases are TGCGCCACCCGACCCAGGAGCACAGATACGCAGTATTTT.

This clonotype was seen many times. The chain is built from TRBV12-3 or TRBV12-4 and TRBJ2-2; no clear D. V lost 3 bases and J lost 5, with 4 bases in between. The CDR3 totals 12 residues. CDR3 nucleotide sequence: TGTGCCAGCAGTTTGGAGACCGGGGAGCTGTTTTTT. Residues: CASSLETGELFF.

This clonotype was counted many times. The genes are TRBV4-1 and TRBJ2-3; a possible D gene is TRBD2 (5 bases). This CDR3 is 15 amino acids long. V dropped 0 bases and J dropped 0 bases, with 7 bases sitting between them. Germline CDR1 MGHRA, CDR2 YSYEKL. CDR3 coding DNA: TGCGCCAGCAGCCAAGATGGCGGGAGCACAGATACGCAGTATTTT. Amino acids: CASSQDGGSTDTQYF.

This clonotype was seen repeatedly, ten times or more. This chain connects TRBV28 to TRBJ2-7, with 7 bases matching TRBD1. CDR3 length: 12 amino acids. Germline V CDR1 and CDR2: MDHEN, SYDVKM. With V trimmed by 10 bases and J by 2 bases, 5 bases remained unmatched. In DNA, the CDR3 is TGTGCCACTGAGACAGGGACCTACGAGCAGTACTTC. Its translation: CATETGTYEQYF. The variable domain in full, with the rest retrieved from reference TRBV28 and TRBJ2-7, is DVKVTQSSRYLVKRTGEKVFLECVQDMDHENMFWYRQDPGLGLRLIYFSYDVKMKEKGDIPEGYSVSREKKERFSLILESASTNQTSMYLCATETGTYEQYFGPGTRLTVT.

This clonotype was recorded at least ten times. V is TRBV7-2 and J is TRBJ1-5; D gene uncertain. The CDR3 extends over 12 amino acids. From germline, CDR1 is SGHTA and CDR2 FQGNSA. Trimming took 0 bases from V and 9 from J, leaving 6 bases between them. As DNA, the CDR3 is TGTGCCAGCAGCTTAGCAGGGAGGCCCCAGCATTTT. It translates to CASSLAGRPQHF.

This clonotype appeared many times. The CDR3: CASSLRGRVQYF. The CDR3 nucleotides read TGTGCCAGCAGCTTAAGGGGGAGGGTGCAGTACTTC. V and J are TRBV7-9 and TRBJ2-7; perhaps TRBD2 as D (7 bases). The ends were cut back, 2 bases at V and 9 bases at J, with 11 bases in the middle. The CDR3 spans 12 residues. Germline CDR1 reads SEHNR; CDR2 reads FQNEAQ (reference sequence). Full variable domain (remainder filled in from reference TRBV7-9 and TRBJ2-7): DTGVSQNPRHKITKRGQNVTFRCDPISEHNRLYWYRQTLGQGPEFLTYFQNEAQLEKSRLLSDRFSAERPKGSFSTLEIQRTEQGDSAMYLCASSLRGRVQYFGPGTRLTVT.

This clonotype was recorded many times. The chain uses TRBV7-9 and TRBJ2-1; D might be TRBD1 (6 bases). CDR1 SEHNR and CDR2 FQNEAQ come from the germline V gene (reference sequence). With 7 bases removed from V and 6 bases from J, the gap between germline ends came to 19 bases. The CDR3 has 15 residues. Here the CDR3 reads CASNTPRDTINEQFF. CDR3 DNA: TGTGCCAGCAACACGCCCCGGGACACCATCAATGAGCAGTTCTTC.

This clonotype was observed many times. The chain couples TRBV5-4 to TRBJ1-1, with D maybe TRBD1 (5 bases). CDR3 length equals 14 residues. V was cut by 4 bases and J by 7 bases, with 17 bases left in between. The germline V gene has CDR1 SGHNT and CDR2 YYREEE (reference sequence). CDR3 sequence (DNA): TGTGCCAGCAGCGCCTCATCCGGGGGATATGAAGCTTTCTTT. It yields the protein CASSASSGGYEAFF.

This clonotype has a count of ten or more. V is TRBV3-1 and J is TRBJ2-1; TRBD2 aligns across 8 bases. After removal of 2 bases from V and 9 bases from J, the junction contained 9 bases not matched to a gene. CDR1 LGHDT and CDR2 YNNKEL come from the germline V gene (reference sequence). The CDR3 is made up of 15 amino acids. In DNA form, the CDR3 reads TGTGCCAGCAGCCAAAGGCCAGCGGGAGCGGCTGAGCAGTTCTTC. Translated, it gives CASSQRPAGAAEQFF.